The subject of this entry is one TCR beta chain. No cognate antigen has been identified for it. No qualities accompany the bases; no much larger clone lies one base away. Library preparation was by the immunoSEQ multiplex PCR assay. TCRdb took over this immuneACCESS table, retaining in-frame rearrangements with V and J assigned. Such tables are incomplete; in checked studies, under half of the missing clones stem from an unresolved V gene, and the remainder is unexplained. Across this sample there are about 89,000 clones, with about 94% seen only once. The ten most abundant clones make up about 0.25% of the sample. The junction carries 10 bases between V and J, which are trimmed by 6 bases and 7 bases respectively. Including cysteine and phenylalanine, the CDR3 has 12 amino acids. The read is trimmed to its CDR3 DNA, 36 bases read in frame from base 1. CDR1 and CDR2, per the germline V gene (reference sequence), are WNHNN and SYGVQD.

This specimen belongs to a study of technical replicates of blood from a handful of donors (dated by TCRdb to 2016 to 2017). This TCR derives from a human donor in good health. This chain joins TRBV10-1 to TRBJ2-1, with TRBD2 as a weak D call on 5 bases. Input material: T cells isolated from PBMCs. The nucleotides are TGCGCCAGCAGCCGGGGAGAGAATGAGCAGTTCTTC. Translated, it reads CASSRGENEQFF.